This TCR beta chain originates from a study of PD-1 blockade in mismatch repair-deficient tumors. Background on the study: Patients had 12 to 13 mismatch repair-deficient cancer types and were previously treated and progressing. Whole-study findings and limits: Rapid post-treatment expansion, then contraction, generally preceding radiologic response, marked tumor-resident clones.

All patients were mismatch repair deficient, assessed by either PCR or immunohistochemistry. Turning to this clone: Its antigen is undetermined.

The table came from immunoSEQ multiplex PCR; TCRdb's copy has only in-frame clones and leaves some out. This sample has 38,000 or so clones; about 88% occur once, and the top ten carry around 3.9%. The sequence derives from an adult with mismatch repair-deficient cancer. The source was peripheral blood, collected 76 weeks after starting pembrolizumab.

The CDR3 here is CASSISSGKSSYEQYF. The CDR3 bases are TGTGCCAGTAGTATCTCTAGCGGGAAAAGCTCCTACGAGCAGTACTTC. The gene calls are TRBV19 and TRBJ2-7; 9 positions agree with TRBD2. Germline assignment: CDR1 LNHDA and CDR2 SQIVND (reference sequence). This CDR3 contains 16 residues. V lost 3 bases to trimming and J lost 0 bases; unmatched junction nucleotides: 6.